The source of this TCR beta chain is a study of cytomegalovirus exposure and HLA in healthy donors. Whole-study results and caveats: As confirmed in vitro, a few CMV-associated chains were specific for CMV antigens. TCR beta sequences reportedly predicted most subjects' HLA-A and HLA-B alleles accurately. Most TCR beta V segments were productive about 90% or about 30% of the time in an earlier analysis.

CDR1 and CDR2 from the germline V gene are SGDLS and YYNGEE. The V end was cut by 4 bases, the J end by 2 bases, with 13 bases between. The CDR3 has 15 amino acids. The PCR used 60 Vbeta and 13 Jbeta primers. Here immunoSEQ multiplex PCR was the method, and the copy in TCRdb shows in-frame clones only, minus some. This sample has around 58,000 clones; more than 60% occur once, and the top ten carry about 5%. Regarding this clone: Its antigen is not identified.

The clonotype originates from a male donor in good health and CMV-seropositive. This chain uses TRBV9 with TRBJ1-3, with unresolved D. Specimen: PBMCs. Here the CDR3 reads CASSYSSEAGNTIYF. The CDR3 DNA reads as TGTGCCAGCAGCTATAGCTCGGAGGCTGGAAACACCATATATTTT.